These T cell receptor beta chains were read from a single sample in a study of cytotoxic CD8 clonotypes in ibrutinib-treated CLL. Only in-frame clones appear in the TCRdb table, and some are missing; sequencing was by immunoSEQ multiplex PCR. The sample records approximately 300,000 clones, 80% being singletons. Material: PBMCs, obtained before ibrutinib treatment. These TCRs come from a human donor with chronic lymphocytic leukemia. Each CDR3 is given with its conserved first and last residue. D genes are given only for firm matches. Size tells how often a clone was seen (once, few, many) or the class of an expanded clone, and some rows leave it out.

j_gene: TRBJ2-7
v_gene: TRBV4-2
d_gene: -
abundance: -
CDR3nt: TGTGCCAGCAGCCAAACGGAGGCGCGTTTGGACTTC
CDR3aa: CASSQTEARLDF

j_gene: TRBJ2-7
v_gene: TRBV2
d_gene: TRBD2
abundance: -
CDR3nt: TGTGCCCAGCAGGCGGGACTAGCGGGGAGCTACGAGCAGTACTTC
CDR3aa: CAQQAGLAGSYEQYF

j_gene: TRBJ2-4
v_gene: TRBV5-1
d_gene: -
abundance: -
CDR3nt: TGCGCCAGCAGCTTGGCGGGGGAAAACATTCAGTACTTC
CDR3aa: CASSLAGENIQYF

j_gene: TRBJ2-1
v_gene: TRBV29-1
d_gene: -
abundance: -
CDR3nt: TGCAGCGTTGATTTGGCGGAGAGCTCCTACAATGAGCAGTTCTTC
CDR3aa: CSVDLAESSYNEQFF

j_gene: TRBJ1-2
v_gene: TRBV5-6
d_gene: -
abundance: few
CDR3nt: TGTGCCAGCAGGGGCTATGGCTACACCTTC
CDR3aa: CASRGYGYTF

j_gene: TRBJ2-7
v_gene: TRBV5-1
d_gene: TRBD2
abundance: -
CDR3nt: TGCGCCAGCAGCTGGTTGCCGGGACTAGCGGGAGACGAGCAGTACTTC
CDR3aa: CASSWLPGLAGDEQYF

j_gene: TRBJ2-7
v_gene: TRBV6-1
d_gene: -
abundance: once
CDR3nt: TGTGCCAGCAGTGAAGCGGCGACAGGTCCTTCCTACGAGCAGTACTTC
CDR3aa: CASSEAATGPSYEQYF

j_gene: TRBJ2-7
v_gene: TRBV28
d_gene: TRBD1
abundance: once
CDR3nt: TGTGCCAGCACCCTCGGGACAGGGGGTGTTTACGAGCAGTACTTC
CDR3aa: CASTLGTGGVYEQYF

j_gene: TRBJ2-3
v_gene: TRBV7-2
d_gene: TRBD2
abundance: -
CDR3nt: TGTGCCAGCAGCCTAGCGGGAGCCACAGATACGCAGTATTTT
CDR3aa: CASSLAGATDTQYF

j_gene: TRBJ1-2
v_gene: TRBV28
d_gene: TRBD1
abundance: -
CDR3nt: TGTGCCAGCAGCACAGGCAGCAGGGGGCGATATGGCTACACCTTC
CDR3aa: CASSTGSRGRYGYTF

j_gene: TRBJ2-2
v_gene: TRBV11-3
d_gene: -
abundance: -
CDR3nt: TGTGCCAGCAGCTTAGCTCCCCTGAACACCGGGGAGCTGTTTTTT
CDR3aa: CASSLAPLNTGELFF

j_gene: TRBJ1-1
v_gene: TRBV28
d_gene: TRBD1
abundance: once
CDR3nt: TGTGCCAGCAGTTTTGTTACAGGGGGATTCACTGAAGCTTTCTTT
CDR3aa: CASSFVTGGFTEAFF

j_gene: TRBJ1-2
v_gene: TRBV30
d_gene: -
abundance: -
CDR3nt: TGTGCCTGGTTGAAACAGGCTAACTATGGCTACACCTTC
CDR3aa: CAWLKQANYGYTF

j_gene: TRBJ2-1
v_gene: TRBV23-1
d_gene: -
abundance: -
CDR3nt: TGCGCCAGCAGTCAAGAGGGTAGATCCTACAATGAGCAGTTCTTC
CDR3aa: CASSQEGRSYNEQFF

j_gene: TRBJ2-7
v_gene: TRBV9
d_gene: TRBD2
abundance: -
CDR3nt: TGTGCCAGCAGCGGTAGCGGGAACAACTACGAGCAGTACTTC
CDR3aa: CASSGSGNNYEQYF

j_gene: TRBJ2-1
v_gene: TRBV30
d_gene: TRBD2
abundance: -
CDR3nt: TGTGCCTGGAGCCCGGGACTAGGGCAGTTCTTC
CDR3aa: CAWSPGLGQFF

j_gene: TRBJ2-7
v_gene: TRBV7-2
d_gene: TRBD2
abundance: -
CDR3nt: TGTGCCAGCAGCTTCCTAGCGGGAATCTCCTACGAGCAGTACTTC
CDR3aa: CASSFLAGISYEQYF

j_gene: TRBJ1-1
v_gene: TRBV11-2
d_gene: -
abundance: -
CDR3nt: TGTGCCAGCAGCCTCAATCAGGGGAACACTGAAGCTTTCTTT
CDR3aa: CASSLNQGNTEAFF

j_gene: TRBJ1-2
v_gene: TRBV7-9
d_gene: TRBD1
abundance: -
CDR3nt: TGTGCCAGCAGCTTACAGGACAGGGTTTACTATGGCTACACCTTC
CDR3aa: CASSLQDRVYYGYTF

j_gene: TRBJ2-3
v_gene: TRBV30
d_gene: TRBD2
abundance: -
CDR3nt: TGTGCCTGGGATACGGGACTAGCGGGAGATTTGGGCACAGATACGCAGTATTTT
CDR3aa: CAWDTGLAGDLGTDTQYF

j_gene: TRBJ2-4
v_gene: TRBV27
d_gene: -
abundance: -
CDR3nt: TGTGCCAGCAGTTTGGAAGGCAAAAACATTCAGTACTTC
CDR3aa: CASSLEGKNIQYF

j_gene: TRBJ2-5
v_gene: TRBV13
d_gene: -
abundance: -
CDR3nt: TGTGCCAGCAGCTTAAGGTCCTACGGAGAGACCCAGTACTTC
CDR3aa: CASSLRSYGETQYF

j_gene: TRBJ2-7
v_gene: TRBV6-6
d_gene: -
abundance: -
CDR3nt: TGTGCCAGCAGTCAAACCTACGAGCAGTACTTC
CDR3aa: CASSQTYEQYF

j_gene: TRBJ2-2
v_gene: TRBV9
d_gene: TRBD1
abundance: -
CDR3nt: TGTGCCAGCAGCGTTTCAGGGGGCCCCACCGGGGAGCTGTTTTTT
CDR3aa: CASSVSGGPTGELFF

j_gene: TRBJ1-5
v_gene: TRBV4-1
d_gene: -
abundance: -
CDR3nt: TGCGCCAGCAGCCCCACGGAGGGGTGGAGCAATCAGCCCCAGCATTTT
CDR3aa: CASSPTEGWSNQPQHF

j_gene: TRBJ2-1
v_gene: TRBV7-3
d_gene: -
abundance: -
CDR3nt: TGTGCCAGCAGCCCCCGCCGGACCACAAACTACAATGAGCAGTTCTTC
CDR3aa: CASSPRRTTNYNEQFF

j_gene: TRBJ2-6
v_gene: TRBV7-2
d_gene: -
abundance: -
CDR3nt: TGTGCCAGCAGCCATTCTGGTTTTGGGGCCAACGTCCTGACTTTC
CDR3aa: CASSHSGFGANVLTF

j_gene: TRBJ2-1
v_gene: TRBV5-1
d_gene: -
abundance: -
CDR3nt: TGCGCCAGCAGCATTAGCGGCTCGAGCTCCTACAATGAGCAGTTCTTC
CDR3aa: CASSISGSSSYNEQFF

j_gene: TRBJ1-5
v_gene: TRBV19
d_gene: -
abundance: -
CDR3nt: TGTGCCAGTAGCGCCAGGGGTGGACAGCCCCAGCATTTT
CDR3aa: CASSARGGQPQHF

j_gene: TRBJ2-2
v_gene: TRBV5-6
d_gene: -
abundance: -
CDR3nt: TGTGCCAGCAGCTTGAATCGGGGGCCCAGATGGACCGGGGAGCTGTTTTTT
CDR3aa: CASSLNRGPRWTGELFF

j_gene: TRBJ2-7
v_gene: TRBV5-8
d_gene: -
abundance: -
CDR3nt: TGTGCCAGCAGCTTTAGGGACTACGAGCAGTACTTC
CDR3aa: CASSFRDYEQYF

j_gene: TRBJ2-7
v_gene: TRBV11-2
d_gene: -
abundance: -
CDR3nt: TGTGCCAGCAGCTTTATAGCGGTCAACGAGCAGTACTTC
CDR3aa: CASSFIAVNEQYF

j_gene: TRBJ1-3
v_gene: TRBV30
d_gene: -
abundance: -
CDR3nt: TGTGCCTGGATGCCTCTCCAGCGAACGACCGGAAACACCATATATTTT
CDR3aa: CAWMPLQRTTGNTIYF

j_gene: TRBJ2-1
v_gene: TRBV5-1
d_gene: TRBD2
abundance: few
CDR3nt: TGCGCCAGCAGCTTGAATCGTGTAGCGGGATACAATGAGCAGTTCTTC
CDR3aa: CASSLNRVAGYNEQFF

j_gene: TRBJ1-1
v_gene: TRBV6-1
d_gene: -
abundance: -
CDR3nt: TGTGCCAGCAATAGAGATCTGGTGAACACTGAAGCTTTCTTT
CDR3aa: CASNRDLVNTEAFF

j_gene: TRBJ2-5
v_gene: TRBV5-4
d_gene: TRBD1
abundance: -
CDR3nt: TGTGCCAGCAGAAGGGACAGGGGGTACCAAGAGACCCAGTACTTC
CDR3aa: CASRRDRGYQETQYF

j_gene: TRBJ2-3
v_gene: TRBV7-9
d_gene: -
abundance: -
CDR3nt: TGTGCCAGCAGCTTAGAAACAGATACGCAGTATTTT
CDR3aa: CASSLETDTQYF

j_gene: TRBJ1-5
v_gene: TRBV5-6
d_gene: TRBD1
abundance: -
CDR3nt: TGTGCCAGCAGCCGACAGGGCCCGACTAGCAATCAGCCCCAGCATTTT
CDR3aa: CASSRQGPTSNQPQHF

j_gene: TRBJ2-7
v_gene: TRBV14
d_gene: -
abundance: -
CDR3nt: TGTGCCAGCAGCCAAGCGGGAGAGCGCTGCGAGCAGTACTTC
CDR3aa: CASSQAGERCEQYF

j_gene: TRBJ1-4
v_gene: TRBV30
d_gene: -
abundance: few
CDR3nt: TGTGCCTGGAGCTGGGAGGCAAAAGGGAAACTGTTTTTT
CDR3aa: CAWSWEAKGKLFF

j_gene: TRBJ2-7
v_gene: TRBV11-2
d_gene: -
abundance: few
CDR3nt: TGTGCCAGCAGCTTAGGCCCCACCGAGCAGTACTTC
CDR3aa: CASSLGPTEQYF